This TCR delta chain was captured by sequencing in a study of gamma-delta chains in newborns, infants, children. TCRdb applied CATT to the reads for clone calling. The data show roughly 7,900 delta-chain clones, 1.6% seen once. This clone is labeled as large. Different DNA sequences within this sample yield the same CDR3. The material sequenced was blood. The sequence came from a child who was a newborn, infant or young child, either healthy, febrile or measles-vaccinated (not recorded which).

This CDR3 is CACDKRWGRVYTDKLIF. In nucleotides, the CDR3 is TGTGCCTGTGACAAGCGGTGGGGGAGGGTGTACACCGATAAACTCATCTTT. The rearrangement joins TRDV2 to TRDJ1, with TRDD3 identical over 7 bases. Germline V gene lookup returns CDR1 GEAIGNYY and CDR2 EKD. The V segment lost 2 bases and the J segment 0 bases; nucleotides outside the gene matches: 11. The length of the CDR3 is 17 residues.